This T cell receptor beta chain was captured in a study of blood T cells in healthy people across ages. A minimum of 5.5 micrograms of total RNA was extracted per sample. General study findings and limits: Estimates of total diversity, which came from one million sequenced T cells, were considered to be underestimates.

Primers used in a second PCR of about 7 to 12 cycles were a sample-barcoded 5' primer and a J-beta primer mix. TCRdb analysed the 5' RACE reads with MiXCR anew, one entry per CDR3 protein. The repertoire holds about 640,000 distinct CDR3 sequences, approximately 50% seen once, with 30% to 45% in the top ten. The CDR3 contains 13 residues. In germline, CDR1 is SNHLY, CDR2 FYNNEI. V dropped 6 bases and J dropped 1 base, with 7 bases sitting between them. Note on this clonotype: What it recognizes is unknown.

The receptor comes from a man in his sixties in good health. The sample taken for sequencing was blood. The chain carries TRBV2 and TRBJ1-3, with no clear D. The CDR3 nucleotides read TGTGCCAGCAGGGACGGTTCTGGAAACACCATATATTTT. Protein product: CASRDGSGNTIYF.